The T cell receptor (beta chain) under discussion was sequenced for a study of vaccination effects on CD4 cells after COVID-19. The CDR3 length is 11 residues. Germline values: CDR1 MGHDK, CDR2 SYGVNS. Trimming pared 8 bases from V and 5 bases from J, leaving 9 bases between. Some clones are missing from TCRdb's copy, which holds only in-frame ones; the method was immunoSEQ multiplex PCR. The sample consists of tens of thousands of clones, 77% of them appearing once. For this clone: Its antigen remains unidentified.

Expansion of antigen-specific CD4+ T cells with viral peptide pools was carried out by the ViraFEST assay before sequencing. The culture ran for nine to ten days, and then CD4+ T cells were isolated. Each vaccine recipient was nucleocapsid antibody negative and had no prior SARS-CoV-2 infection. The chain couples TRBV25-1 to TRBJ2-5; D is possibly TRBD1 (5 bases). The receptor's source is a human donor who received a COVID-19 vaccine. The input for sequencing was CD4+ T cells from PBMCs cultured with HCoV-NL63 spike peptides, taken before COVID-19 vaccination. The CDR3: CASRQSETQYF. The CDR3 DNA sequence: TGTGCCAGCCGACAGAGCGAGACCCAGTACTTC.